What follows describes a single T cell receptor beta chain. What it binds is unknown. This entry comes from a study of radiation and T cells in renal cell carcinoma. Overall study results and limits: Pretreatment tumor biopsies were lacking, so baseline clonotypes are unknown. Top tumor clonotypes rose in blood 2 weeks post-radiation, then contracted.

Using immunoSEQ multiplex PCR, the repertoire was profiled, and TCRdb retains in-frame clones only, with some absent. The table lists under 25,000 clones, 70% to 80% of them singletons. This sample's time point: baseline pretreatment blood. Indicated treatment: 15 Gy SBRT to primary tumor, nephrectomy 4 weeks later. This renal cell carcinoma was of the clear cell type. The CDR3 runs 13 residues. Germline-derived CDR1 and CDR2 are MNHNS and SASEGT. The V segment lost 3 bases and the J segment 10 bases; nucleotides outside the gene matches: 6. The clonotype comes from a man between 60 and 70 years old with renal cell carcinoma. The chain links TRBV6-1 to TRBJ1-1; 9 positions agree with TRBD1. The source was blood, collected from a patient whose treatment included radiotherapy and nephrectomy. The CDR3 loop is CASSELQGASAFF. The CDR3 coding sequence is TGTGCCAGCAGTGAGTTACAGGGGGCATCAGCTTTCTTT.